This TCR beta chain derives from a study of T cell repertoires in cytomegalovirus infection. Study at large: Evidence of both CMV infection and a matching HLA type came from public TCR beta signatures.

The V gene's germline CDR1 is LGHNT and CDR2 FRNRAP. The CDR3 contains 17 residues. Trimming pared 7 bases from V and 0 bases from J, leaving 16 bases between. A note on this clonotype: Its target is unknown.

TCRdb reprocessed the reads with MiXCR, giving one entry per CDR3 protein. Found here are 750,000 to 900,000 distinct CDR3 sequences, 25% to 35% of them singletons; the top ten hold around 13%. This TCR was sampled from a human donor in good health (CMV status not recorded). Some clones in this sample may be carry-over from other donors' samples. This specimen was cultured CD8+ T cells from PBMCs, taken from culture after CMV antigen stimulation. The chain couples TRBV12-5 to TRBJ2-6, with D perhaps matching TRBD1 or TRBD2 (6 bases each). In DNA, the CDR3 is TGTGCTAGTGCCACCCGGGGGCGGTACTCTGGGGCCAACGTCCTGACTTTC. As protein: CASATRGRYSGANVLTF.